A single sample is the source of the 9 T cell receptor beta chains below, sequenced in a study of control samples from healthy donors and cancer patients. The repertoire was sequenced with immunoSEQ multiplex PCR; TCRdb's copy has only in-frame clones and lacks some. The sample holds some 120,000 clones, roughly 91% seen once. Material for sequencing was blood. Receptors were obtained from a man aged 35-49 years in good health.

V and J are TRBV6-6 and TRBJ1-1; D might be TRBD1 (6 bases). Germline lookup yields CDR1 MNHNY and CDR2 SVGAGI (reference sequence). Trimming stripped 5 bases from V and 1 base from J, with 17 bases between. CDR3 length equals 16 residues. The DNA of the CDR3 is TGTGCCAGCAGTCGAGCCCCCGGACAGACGAACACTGAAGCTTTCTTT. Translation: CASSRAPGQTNTEAFF.

This sequence joins TRBV7-3 and TRBJ1-1; D may be TRBD1 (6 bases). Per germline, CDR1 SGHTA and CDR2 FQGTGA. Trimming took 4 bases from V and 4 from J, leaving 10 bases between them. This CDR3 region has 13 residues. DNA for the CDR3: TGTGCCAGCAGCTCCGGACAGACCACTGAAGCTTTCTTT. It codes for CASSSGQTTEAFF.

There are a few counts of this clone. The rearrangement uses TRBV4-3 and TRBJ1-4, with 8 bases aligning to TRBD1. The trim removed 5 bases at V and 8 bases at J, leaving 10 bases unmatched. The CDR3 runs to 15 residues. Germline CDR1 is LGHNA and CDR2 is YSLEER. The chain's CDR3 is CASSAKPGQAEKLFF. As DNA, the CDR3 is TGCGCCAGCAGCGCCAAGCCGGGACAGGCAGAAAAACTGTTTTTT.

The rearrangement joins TRBV19 to TRBJ1-4; D unresolved. Trimming took off 4 bases at V and 0 bases at J, with 15 bases between the two ends. CDR1 is LNHDA, CDR2 SQIVND, per germline (reference sequence). The CDR3 has 17 residues. CDR3 sequence (DNA): TGTGCCAGTAGTAATAGCAAGGGCCCTACAACTAATGAAAAACTGTTTTTT. Its translation: CASSNSKGPTTNEKLFF.

V gene TRBV7-7 combines with J gene TRBJ2-1, with 9 bases that match TRBD2. This CDR3 has 18 residues. CDR1 SSHAT and CDR2 FNYEAQ come from the germline V gene (reference sequence). V lost 1 base to trimming and J lost 3 bases; unmatched junction nucleotides: 10. The CDR3 coding sequence is TGTGCCAGCAGCTTAGGGGTCAATGGCGGGGGGGTCTACAATGAGCAGTTCTTC. Protein: CASSLGVNGGGVYNEQFF.

This clone was picked up one time. The chain employs TRBV9 and TRBJ1-1, with 7 positions matching TRBD1. This CDR3 spans 15 amino acids. CDR1 SGDLS and CDR2 YYNGEE come from the germline V gene. Germline trimming cut 4 bases from V and 7 bases from J; bases unmatched to any gene: 13. The DNA of the CDR3 is TGTGCCAGCAGCCATGCGACAGGGAGCCCCCGTGAAGCTTTCTTT. It yields the protein CASSHATGSPREAFF. Based on the CDR3 plus reference TRBV9 and TRBJ1-1, the full variable domain is DSGVTQTPKHLITATGQRVTLRCSPRSGDLSVYWYQQSLDQGLQFLIQYYNGEERAKGNILERFSAQQFPDLHSELNLSSLELGDSALYFCASSHATGSPREAFFGQGTRLTVV.

This chain uses TRBV25-1 with TRBJ2-2; D is perhaps TRBD1 (6 bases). Germline V lookup: CDR1 MGHDK, CDR2 SYGVNS. There are 16 residues in the CDR3. Trimming cost V 1 base and J 2 bases, with 11 bases left between them. The CDR3 protein is CASSEFTGINTGELFF. CDR3 nucleotides: TGTGCCAGCAGTGAATTTACAGGGATAAACACCGGGGAGCTGTTTTTT.

The chain is built from TRBV19 and TRBJ2-7, with 7 bases matching TRBD2. V dropped 6 bases and J dropped 5; count of bases not matched to a gene: 10. CDR3 length: 14 amino acids. CDR1 and CDR2 (germline): LNHDA, SQIVND (reference sequence). The CDR3 loop is CASRKGMGGDEQYF. Written as DNA, the CDR3 is TGTGCCAGTAGAAAGGGAATGGGAGGGGACGAGCAGTACTTC.

The V gene is TRBV4-3, the J gene TRBJ2-1, with D tentatively TRBD1 or TRBD2 (5 bases each). Germline V CDR1 and CDR2: LGHNA, YSLEER. The CDR3 extends over 14 amino acids. Between the trimmed V and J ends, which lost 1 base and 1 base, there was a span of 5 bases. This CDR3 reads CASSQGGSYNEQFF. CDR3 coding DNA: TGCGCCAGCAGCCAAGGGGGGTCCTACAATGAGCAGTTCTTC.